The 29 T cell receptor beta chains reported below all come from one sample, sequenced in a study of CD8 T cells in Susac syndrome. Random hexamers served to reverse transcribe about 0.5 to 1 ug RNA. MiXCR was run by TCRdb on the immunoSEQ multiplex PCR reads, yielding one entry per CDR3 protein. Among about 180,000 distinct CDR3 sequences, 85% to 95% were seen once, and the ten largest hold around 0.095%. Sequenced sample: CD4+ T cells from PBMCs. Every receptor here comes from a human donor with Susac syndrome.

The J gene is TRBJ1-3, the V gene TRBV7-9, with D maybe TRBD1 (5 bases). Looked up from germline, CDR1 is SEHNR and CDR2 is FQNEAQ (reference sequence). V shed 2 bases and J shed 0 bases, with 14 bases lying between them. This CDR3 contains 17 residues. The CDR3 coding sequence is TGTGCCAGCAGCTTATTTGGGGGTTTGGTCTCTGGAAACACCATATATTTT. Protein sequence: CASSLFGGLVSGNTIYF.

The rearrangement links TRBV12-3 or TRBV12-4 to TRBJ1-1, with a weak D call TRBD1 (5 bases). Between the trimmed V and J ends, which lost 4 bases and 4 bases, there was a span of 16 bases. The CDR3 sequence is 15 residues long. CDR3 in DNA: TGTGCCAGCAGTTATGGGGGAATCGGGGTCACTGAAGCTTTCTTT. Translation: CASSYGGIGVTEAFF.

This chain joins TRBV19 and TRBJ2-5; a possible D gene is TRBD2 (5 bases). V was clipped by 3 bases and J by 2 bases, with 13 bases between them. In germline, CDR1 is LNHDA, CDR2 SQIVND (reference sequence). This CDR3 has 15 amino acids. CDR3: CASSIFGGPQETQYF. The CDR3 DNA is TGTGCCAGTAGTATTTTCGGCGGGCCACAAGAGACCCAGTACTTC.

The chain uses TRBV29-1 and TRBJ2-7, with D uncertain. The CDR3 totals 14 residues. Germline V gene sequence: CDR1 SQVTM, CDR2 ANQGSEA. Trimming pared 1 base from V and 0 bases from J, leaving 10 bases between. The CDR3 here is CSVEVPGSSYEQYF. CDR3 bases: TGCAGCGTTGAAGTTCCGGGCAGCTCCTACGAGCAGTACTTC.

This chain links TRBV27 with TRBJ2-7, with 8 bases that match TRBD2. Germline CDR1 MNHEY, CDR2 SMNVEV (reference sequence). This CDR3 is 14 amino acids long. The V and J ends lost 3 bases and 5 bases, in that order; junction bases with no gene match: 6. The DNA for the CDR3 is TGTGCCAGCAGTTTTCCGGGGGGGTACGACGAGCAGTACTTC. Amino acid sequence: CASSFPGGYDEQYF.

The chain couples TRBV20-1 to TRBJ2-3; possibly TRBD1 for D (6 bases). This CDR3 is 15 amino acids long. The V and J ends lost 1 base and 4 bases respectively, with 15 bases between them. Looked up from germline, CDR1 is DFQATT and CDR2 is SNEGSKA (reference sequence). CDR3 bases: TGCAGTGCTAGAGGGGGGCGTGGGGCCCCAGATACGCAGTATTTT. It yields the protein CSARGGRGAPDTQYF.

This chain joins TRBV9 and TRBJ1-3; D remains ambiguous. CDR3 length: 15 amino acids. CDR1 is SGDLS and CDR2 is YYNGEE in the germline V gene. Trimming removed 3 bases at V and 0 bases at J, with 10 bases between. In nucleotides, the CDR3 is TGTGCCAGCAGCGCAGACGGTTTCTCTGGAAACACCATATATTTT. It encodes CASSADGFSGNTIYF.

V is TRBV4-1 and J is TRBJ2-1, with a possible D match to TRBD1 (7 bases). This CDR3 has 15 residues. Germline lookup yields CDR1 MGHRA and CDR2 YSYEKL. Trimming pared 4 bases from V and 3 bases from J, leaving 13 bases between. CDR3 DNA: TGCGCCAGCAGCCCCCAGGGGGGACTCTACAATGAGCAGTTCTTC. Its translation: CASSPQGGLYNEQFF.

The chain combines TRBV12-3 or TRBV12-4 with TRBJ2-5; the D gene could be TRBD1 or TRBD2 (5 bases each). Trimming stripped 4 bases from V and 3 bases from J, with 18 bases between. This CDR3 has 16 residues. Written as DNA, the CDR3 is TGTGCCAGCAGTTCTCCTCCCGGGACGGATGAAGAGACCCAGTACTTC. This codes for CASSSPPGTDEETQYF.

The table lists this clonotype with a count of one. The chain couples TRBV7-9 to TRBJ1-5; no reliable D call. Trimming pared 2 bases from V and 3 bases from J, leaving 14 bases between. The CDR3 runs 16 residues. The V gene's germline CDR1 is SEHNR and CDR2 FQNEAQ (reference sequence). CDR3 sequence reads: CASSLSTLTDNQPQHF. Written as DNA, the CDR3 is TGTGCCAGCAGCTTATCGACACTAACCGACAATCAGCCCCAGCATTTT.

The V and J genes are TRBV3-1 and TRBJ2-2; D remains ambiguous. V gave up 0 bases and J gave up 5 bases, with 16 bases separating them. The CDR3 has 17 residues. CDR1 is LGHDT and CDR2 is YNNKEL in the germline V gene (reference sequence). CDR3 loop: CASSQDLVGLRTGELFF. In DNA, the CDR3 is TGTGCCAGCAGCCAAGATCTAGTAGGGTTAAGGACCGGGGAGCTGTTTTTT.

The chain employs TRBV30 and TRBJ1-2, with D possibly being TRBD1 (5 bases). Germline values: CDR1 GTSNPN, CDR2 SVGIG (reference sequence). This CDR3 is built from 13 residues. V lost 0 bases and J 4 bases, leaving 9 bases between the germline ends. Here the CDR3 DNA reads TGTGCCTGGAGTGTACAGGCGGGCTATGGCTACACCTTC. It translates to CAWSVQAGYGYTF. The complete variable domain, with remaining parts taken from reference TRBV30 and TRBJ1-2, reads SQTIHQWPATLVQPVGSPLSLECTVEGTSNPNLYWYRQAAGRGLQLLFYSVGIGQISSEVPQNLSASRPQDRQFILSSKKLLLSDSGFYLCAWSVQAGYGYTFGSGTRLTVV.

The chain has TRBV30 and TRBJ1-6; possible D gene TRBD1, 5 bases. V gave up 0 bases and J gave up 10 bases, with 16 bases separating them. The germline gives CDR1 GTSNPN, CDR2 SVGIG (reference sequence). The CDR3 is 15 residues long. CDR3 protein: CAWSVIGTWESPLHF. The CDR3 nucleotides read TGTGCCTGGAGTGTAATCGGGACGTGGGAGTCACCCCTCCACTTT. Filled out from reference TRBV30 and TRBJ1-6, the complete variable domain reads SQTIHQWPATLVQPVGSPLSLECTVEGTSNPNLYWYRQAAGRGLQLLFYSVGIGQISSEVPQNLSASRPQDRQFILSSKKLLLSDSGFYLCAWSVIGTWESPLHFGNGTRLTVT.

The count of this clonotype is one. The chain joins TRBV4-1 to TRBJ2-2; tentative D call: TRBD1 (5 bases). Per germline, CDR1 MGHRA and CDR2 YSYEKL. The CDR3 contains 16 residues. Trimming took 4 bases from V and 2 from J, leaving 14 bases between them. This chain's CDR3 is CASSLGHSENTGELFF. The CDR3 nucleotides are TGCGCCAGCAGCCTCGGACATTCCGAAAACACCGGGGAGCTGTTTTTT.

CDR3: CASSQSDGISSYNEQFF. The CDR3 coding sequence is TGCGCCAGCAGTCAATCGGACGGTATTAGCTCCTACAATGAGCAGTTCTTC. The chain is built from TRBV23-1 and TRBJ2-1; D is undetermined. TRBV23-1 is an ORF; its function is uncertain. The CDR3 has 17 amino acids. V lost 0 bases and J 0 bases, leaving 12 bases between the germline ends.

This rearrangement joins TRBV29-1 to TRBJ1-1; D might be TRBD1 (5 bases). CDR3 length: 13 residues. V was pared by 4 bases and J by 5 bases, with 14 bases between. The germline CDR1 and CDR2 sequences are SQVTM and ANQGSEA. The DNA for the CDR3 is TGCAGCGTTGTGGGGGGGTTACGGACTGAAGCTTTCTTT. It is translated as CSVVGGLRTEAFF. Variable domain in full (rest from reference TRBV29-1 and TRBJ1-1): SAVISQKPSRDICQRGTSLTIQCQVDSQVTMMFWYRQQPGQSLTLIATANQGSEATYESGFVIDKFPISRPNLTFSTLTVSNMSPEDSSIYLCSVVGGLRTEAFFGQGTRLTVV.

This clonotype turned up a few times. The chain carries TRBV29-1 and TRBJ2-5; TRBD1 might be the D (6 bases). Deletions cut 4 bases from V and 3 bases from J, with 9 bases between. CDR1 is SQVTM and CDR2 is ANQGSEA in the germline V gene. CDR3 length: 12 amino acids. CDR3 DNA sequence: TGCAGCGTTGGCAGGGACAAAGAGACCCAGTACTTC. Its protein is CSVGRDKETQYF.

The chain couples TRBV5-4 to TRBJ1-1; D uncertain. There are 16 residues in the CDR3. Germline CDR1 is SGHNT and CDR2 is YYREEE (reference sequence). Deletions cut 5 bases from V and 2 bases from J, with 19 bases between. The CDR3 sequence: CASSPLGSDINTEAFF. The CDR3 DNA follows: TGTGCCAGCAGTCCCCTCGGGTCGGATATTAACACTGAAGCTTTCTTT.

This chain links TRBV6-5 with TRBJ1-5; D remains unclear. V was shortened by 8 bases and J by 1 base, with 12 bases between the two germline ends. The CDR3 covers 14 residues. Germline lookup yields CDR1 MNHEY and CDR2 SVGAGI. The CDR3 protein is CASGRAGSNQPQHF. CDR3 in DNA: TGTGCCAGCGGGCGAGCGGGGAGCAATCAGCCCCAGCATTTT.

This clonotype was found a few times. The chain joins TRBV28 to TRBJ1-2, with D possibly being TRBD1 (5 bases). Trimming left V 5 bases short and J 3 bases short, with 10 bases between. This CDR3 contains 13 residues. CDR1 is MDHEN, CDR2 SYDVKM, per germline. The CDR3 DNA is TGTGCCAGCAGTCTCCTGACAGACTATGGCTACACCTTC. Encoded protein: CASSLLTDYGYTF.

V is TRBV5-6 and J is TRBJ2-5; 7 bases are shared with TRBD1. J was trimmed by 0 bases and V by 4 bases; bases with no gene match: 3. Germline CDR1 and CDR2: SGHDT and YYEEEE. This CDR3 region has 14 residues. The CDR3 nucleotides read TGTGCCAGCAGCAGGGGACAGTACCAAGAGACCCAGTACTTC. It codes for CASSRGQYQETQYF. Filled out from reference TRBV5-6 and TRBJ2-5, the complete variable domain reads DAGVTQSPTHLIKTRGQQVTLRCSPKSGHDTVSWYQQALGQGPQFIFQYYEEEERQRGNFPDRFSGHQFPNYSSELNVNALLLGDSALYLCASSRGQYQETQYFGPGTRLLVL.

This chain uses TRBV7-9 with TRBJ1-6; D unresolved. The germline gives CDR1 SEHNR, CDR2 FQNEAQ (reference sequence). This CDR3 is 12 amino acids long. V was shortened by 8 bases and J by 8 bases, with 10 bases between the two germline ends. The chain's CDR3 is CASSLVDSPLHF. The CDR3 nucleotides are TGTGCCAGCTCCCTAGTCGATTCACCCCTCCACTTT.

This clonotype was seen once. The chain employs TRBV27 and TRBJ2-4; 7 nucleotides line up with TRBD1. This CDR3 comprises 17 residues. Trimming cost V 10 bases and J 2 bases; bases outside gene matches: 17. Germline V lookup: CDR1 MNHEY, CDR2 SMNVEV (reference sequence). The CDR3 region is CATRHAGRGLSKNIQYF. DNA for the CDR3: TGTGCCACACGGCACGCGGGTAGGGGGCTTTCCAAAAACATTCAGTACTTC.

This chain connects TRBV7-2 to TRBJ2-7; 8 bases fit TRBD1. The CDR3 loop spans 15 amino acids. The J segment lost 1 base and the V segment lost 5 bases, leaving 7 bases of the junction unmatched. The germline gives CDR1 SGHTA, CDR2 FQGNSA. Here the CDR3 DNA reads TGTGCCAGCAGCATAGGACAGGGAGTATCCTACGAGCAGTACTTC. Amino acid sequence: CASSIGQGVSYEQYF.

This clonotype came up once. The J gene is TRBJ1-2, the V gene TRBV28; D unclear. V lost 6 bases and J lost 8, with 25 bases in between. The CDR3 has 16 residues. Germline V gene data show CDR1 as MDHEN and CDR2 as SYDVKM. The CDR3 protein is CASSLYQTGLSGGYTF. DNA for the CDR3: TGTGCCAGCAGCCTTTACCAGACCGGACTTTCGGGGGGCTACACCTTC.

This rearrangement joins TRBV4-1 to TRBJ2-5; perhaps TRBD2 as D (6 bases). Germline values: CDR1 MGHRA, CDR2 YSYEKL. This CDR3 comprises 16 residues. Trimming removed 1 base at V and 5 bases at J, with 17 bases between. The CDR3 coding sequence is TGCGCCAGCAGCCAAGTCGGGACTTACAGTTCGGAGACCCAGTACTTC. The encoded protein is CASSQVGTYSSETQYF.

This sequence joins TRBV5-1 and TRBJ2-1, with D possibly being TRBD2 (6 bases). The CDR3 length is 16 residues. Germline CDR1 reads SGHRS; CDR2 reads YFSETQ. The V end lost 4 bases, the J end lost 4 bases, and 18 bases lay between the germline ends. CDR3 amino acids: CASSATGDLNYNEQFF. The CDR3 DNA is TGCGCCAGCAGCGCAACGGGGGACCTAAATTACAATGAGCAGTTCTTC.

V usage is TRBV7-2 and J usage is TRBJ2-7; D remains ambiguous. Trimming shortened V by 4 bases and J by 10 bases, and 14 bases separated the two germline ends. Germline CDR1 reads SGHTA; CDR2 reads FQGNSA. The CDR3 length is 12 residues. Written as DNA, the CDR3 is TGTGCCAGCAGCTACAACAGCCAACTCCAGTACTTC. This codes for CASSYNSQLQYF.

This clonotype was seen only a few times. V and J are TRBV28 and TRBJ2-1, with D hard to call. The CDR3 spans 12 residues. CDR1 is MDHEN, CDR2 SYDVKM, per germline. Trimming removed 5 bases at V and 3 bases at J, with 5 bases between. The CDR3 nucleotides read TGTGCCAGCAGTACCAGCTACAATGAGCAGTTCTTC. It codes for CASSTSYNEQFF.